The 18 T cell receptor beta chains below come from one sample, sequenced in a study of blood T cells in healthy people across ages. PCR was performed a second time for about 6 to 11 cycles using a sample-barcoded 5' primer and a J-beta primer mix. TCRdb re-called the 5' RACE reads through MiXCR, storing one row per CDR3 protein. The sample lists about 1 million distinct CDR3 sequences; roughly a quarter were seen once. These data are also associated with another study on T cells of mothers and their children.

The material sequenced was blood. The receptors were gathered from a girl aged 2 to 10 in good health.

V is TRBV4-3 and J is TRBJ1-3; D gene ambiguous. This CDR3 comprises 17 residues. CDR1 is LGHNA and CDR2 is YSLEER in the germline V gene. V was pared by 0 bases and J by 2 bases, with 14 bases between. CDR3 sequence: CASSQDLAGAAGNTIYF. CDR3 nucleotide sequence: TGCGCCAGCAGCCAAGATCTTGCGGGTGCTGCTGGAAACACCATATATTTT.

This clonotype was seen a handful of times. The chain links TRBV29-1 to TRBJ2-5; unclear D gene. Gene TRBJ2-1 matches the end of the DNA better, so the J call may be wrong. Germline CDR1 and CDR2: SQVTM and ANQGSEA. The CDR3 has 10 residues. CDR3 nucleotides: TGCAGCGTTGACTCTCTTGAGCAGTTCTTC. This codes for CSVDSLEQFF.

This clonotype was seen a handful of times. Because the CDR3 is missing its conserved closing phenylalanine or tryptophan, this is likely a read error. For the CDR3, the DNA is TGTGCCAGCAGCCCGTATTTGGAAGGGCAGCCCCAGCATCTT. Amino acid sequence: CASSPYLEGQPQHL. The chain combines TRBV3-1 with TRBJ1-5; D not certain. Trimming left V 4 bases short and J 7 bases short, with 14 bases between. Germline V lookup: CDR1 LGHDT, CDR2 YNNKEL (reference sequence). There are 14 residues in the CDR3.

The chain links TRBV28 to TRBJ1-2, with D possibly being TRBD1 (6 bases). This CDR3 has 16 amino acids. Per germline, CDR1 MDHEN and CDR2 SYDVKM. Deletions cut 10 bases from V and 4 bases from J, with 25 bases between. DNA of the CDR3: TGTGCCACCGGGGCCTCCGAGATTGACAGGATCTATGGCTACACCTTC. It encodes CATGASEIDRIYGYTF.

This clonotype has only a few counts. This chain links TRBV5-6 with TRBJ2-3; D remains unclear. Germline V gene lookup returns CDR1 SGHDT and CDR2 YYEEEE. This CDR3 comprises 12 residues. V lost 4 bases, J lost 4 bases, and 7 bases lay in between. CDR3 amino acids: CASSLRPDTQYF. The CDR3 DNA sequence: TGTGCCAGCAGCCTTCGTCCAGATACGCAGTATTTT.

Only a few counts were recorded for this clonotype. The V gene is TRBV7-9, the J gene TRBJ2-7; possible D gene TRBD2, 6 bases. CDR1 is SEHNR, CDR2 FQNEAQ, per germline (reference sequence). This CDR3 has 14 residues. V lost 2 bases, J lost 4 bases, and 12 bases lay in between. This chain's CDR3 is CASSLTGEAYEQYF. CDR3 DNA: TGTGCCAGCAGCTTAACGGGAGAGGCTTACGAGCAGTACTTC.

The sample holds one count of this clonotype. The CDR3 nucleotides read TGTGCCAGCAGTGTTAGCGATACTAGCAATCAGCCCCAGCATTTT. Translating gives CASSVSDTSNQPQHF. The chain is built from TRBV2 and TRBJ1-5; D uncertain. Trimming took 4 bases from V and 0 from J, leaving 10 bases between them. Germline CDR1 is SNHLY and CDR2 is FYNNEI. This CDR3 region has 15 residues.

The chain joins TRBV20-1 to TRBJ2-1; 9 bases are shared with TRBD2. With V trimmed by 6 bases and J by 9 bases, 9 bases remained unmatched. This CDR3 region has 13 residues. Germline CDR1 DFQATT, CDR2 SNEGSKA (reference sequence). Written as DNA, the CDR3 is TGCAGTGCGCGGCTAGCGGGAAACACTGAGCAGTTCTTC. Its protein is CSARLAGNTEQFF.

The chain carries TRBV4-1 and TRBJ2-5; D is undetermined. Near its end, the DNA agrees better with TRBJ2-7, so the J call may be wrong. Germline values: CDR1 MGHRA, CDR2 YSYEKL. The CDR3 consists of 13 residues. This CDR3 reads CASSQGRSGEQYF. Here the CDR3 DNA reads TGCGCCAGCAGCCAAGGACGATCGGGCGAGCAGTACTTC.

As concerns this clonotype: The junction departs from germline at one end; a sequencing error may be responsible. V and J are TRBV5-4 and TRBJ2-2, with D maybe TRBD2 (6 bases). The CDR3 totals 16 residues. Germline V gene lookup returns CDR1 SGHNT and CDR2 YYREEE (reference sequence). The CDR3 DNA reads as TGTGCCAGCAGCTTGGCCCTGGGGGGAAACACCGGGGAGCTGCTTTTT. Translated, it gives CASSLALGGNTGELLF.

This clonotype appeared a few times. V is TRBV3-1 and J is TRBJ2-1; D uncertain. The V end lost 1 base, the J end lost 0 bases, and 13 bases lay between the germline ends. This CDR3 spans 17 amino acids. The V gene's germline CDR1 is LGHDT and CDR2 YNNKEL (reference sequence). The CDR3 region has the DNA TGTGCCAGCAGCCAAGGAGCTAGTCAGAGCTCCTACAATGAGCAGTTCTTC. Its translation: CASSQGASQSSYNEQFF.

This clonotype was seen a few times. The rearrangement uses TRBV28 and TRBJ2-1, with TRBD2 as a possible D gene (7 bases). The CDR3 sequence is 16 residues long. Per the germline V gene, CDR1 is MDHEN and CDR2 is SYDVKM. Trimming left V 5 bases short and J 0 bases short, with 14 bases between. The CDR3: CASSGGRGSSYNEQFF. The CDR3 nucleotides are TGTGCCAGCAGTGGAGGGAGGGGGAGCTCCTACAATGAGCAGTTCTTC. Full variable domain (rest looked up from reference TRBV28 and TRBJ2-1): DVKVTQSSRYLVKRTGEKVFLECVQDMDHENMFWYRQDPGLGLRLIYFSYDVKMKEKGDIPEGYSVSREKKERFSLILESASTNQTSMYLCASSGGRGSSYNEQFFGPGTRLTVL.

The chain couples TRBV24-1 to TRBJ2-1; D is perhaps TRBD2 (6 bases). Germline CDR1 is KGHDR and CDR2 is SFDVKD. Deletions cut 7 bases from V and 2 bases from J, with 17 bases between. The CDR3 length is 16 residues. In nucleotides, the CDR3 is TGTGCCACCAGCGGATGGGGCGGCGGGGCCTACAATGAGCAGTTCTTC. This translates into CATSGWGGGAYNEQFF.

This clonotype was counted only a few times. The chain couples TRBV7-2 to TRBJ1-2; 9 bases align to TRBD1. Trimming cost V 9 bases and J 6 bases; bases outside gene matches: 8. The length of the CDR3 is 13 residues. Germline V gives CDR1 SGHTA, CDR2 FQGNSA. The CDR3 sequence: CASTSWDRDGYTF. CDR3 nucleotide sequence: TGTGCCAGTACTTCGTGGGACAGGGATGGCTACACCTTC. Complete variable domain (other parts from reference TRBV7-2 and TRBJ1-2): GAGVSQSPSNKVTEKGKDVELRCDPISGHTALYWYRQSLGQGLEFLIYFQGNSAPDKSGLPSDRFSAERTGGSVSTLTIQRTQQEDSAVYLCASTSWDRDGYTFGSGTRLTVV.

The chain uses TRBV6-1 and TRBJ2-4; D gene uncertain. CDR3 length: 13 amino acids. Germline loops: CDR1 MNHNS, CDR2 SASEGT. The V end was cut by 1 base, the J end by 9 bases, with 10 bases between. The CDR3 coding sequence is TGTGCCAGCAGTGAAGAACTAACCGGCATTCAGTACTTC. Translating it yields CASSEELTGIQYF.

The chain employs TRBV20-1 and TRBJ2-7; 10 bases map to TRBD2. CDR1 and CDR2 from the germline V gene are DFQATT and SNEGSKA (reference sequence). The CDR3 runs to 15 residues. After removal of 3 bases from V and 3 bases from J, the junction contained 8 bases not matched to a gene. The CDR3: CSASGGTSVDYEQYF. CDR3 coding DNA: TGCAGTGCTAGCGGCGGGACTAGCGTAGACTACGAGCAGTACTTC.

This clonotype appeared a few times. The chain couples TRBV29-1 to TRBJ2-5; TRBD2 matches 7 bases. The CDR3 totals 16 residues. Germline V CDR1 and CDR2: SQVTM, ANQGSEA. V trimming: 3 bases; J trimming: 7 bases; junction bases outside the gene matches: 17. CDR3: CSVEVPRLAVLGTQYF. The CDR3 DNA reads as TGCAGCGTTGAGGTACCCAGGCTAGCGGTTCTGGGGACCCAGTACTTC.

This clonotype was seen a handful of times. V is TRBV27 and J is TRBJ1-2, with TRBD1 matching over 11 bases. V was pared by 9 bases and J by 8 bases, with 5 bases of the junction left unmatched. The CDR3 is made up of 12 amino acids. Germline V gene data show CDR1 as MNHEY and CDR2 as SMNVEV (reference sequence). The CDR3 DNA reads as TGTGCCAGTGGACAGGGGGCTCGAGGCTACACCTTC. This gives the protein CASGQGARGYTF.